This T cell receptor beta chain was identified in a study of blood T cell repertoires in COVID-19. This clone was picked up a small number of times. Per the germline V gene, CDR1 is MNHEY and CDR2 is SVGEGT. This CDR3 is built from 15 residues. Trimming pared 2 bases from V and 6 bases from J, leaving 16 bases between. Original data processing: For nucleated cells, counts were estimated from reference gene primer amplification. Profiling relied on immunoSEQ multiplex PCR, and the TCRdb table lists in-frame clones only, not all of them. V and J calls and clone size are given by that table; D and trimming were obtained from the DNA. Among about 130,000 clones, 65% to 90% were seen once, and the ten largest hold 20% to 30%.

The clonotype originates from a woman older than 75 with acute or convalescent COVID-19. Sequencing was performed on peripheral blood. The chain recombines TRBV6-2 or TRBV6-3 with TRBJ1-2, with D tentatively TRBD1 (6 bases). CDR3 loop: CASSYTFGQLHGYTF. In DNA, the CDR3 is TGTGCCAGCAGTTACACCTTCGGACAGCTTCATGGCTACACCTTC.